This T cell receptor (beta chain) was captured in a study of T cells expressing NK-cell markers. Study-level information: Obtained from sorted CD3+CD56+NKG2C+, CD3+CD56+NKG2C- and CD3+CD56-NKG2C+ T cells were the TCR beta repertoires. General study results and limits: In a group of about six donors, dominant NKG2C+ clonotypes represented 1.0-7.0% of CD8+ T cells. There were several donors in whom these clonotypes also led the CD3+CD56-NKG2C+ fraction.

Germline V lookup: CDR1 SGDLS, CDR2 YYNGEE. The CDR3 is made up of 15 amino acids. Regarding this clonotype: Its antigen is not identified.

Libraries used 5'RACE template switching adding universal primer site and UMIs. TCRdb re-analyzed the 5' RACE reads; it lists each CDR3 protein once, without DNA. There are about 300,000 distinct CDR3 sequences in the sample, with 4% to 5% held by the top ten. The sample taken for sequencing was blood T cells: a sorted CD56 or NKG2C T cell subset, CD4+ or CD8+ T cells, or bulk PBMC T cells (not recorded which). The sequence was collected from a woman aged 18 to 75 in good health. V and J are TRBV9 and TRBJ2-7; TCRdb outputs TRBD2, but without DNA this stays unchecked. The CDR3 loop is CASTEGRTQAYEQYF.